Listed below are T cell receptor beta chains from one sample, sequenced in a study of response to subunit inactivated influenza vaccine. TCRdb fed the RT-PCR reads into MiXCR, producing one record per CDR3 protein. The table records roughly 780,000 distinct CDR3 sequences, about a fifth of them present only once. Specimen: PBMCs from blood, collected roughly 5 days after vaccination. The source of these receptors is a man aged 50 to 60 who received an inactivated influenza vaccine. Each CDR3 is given with its conserved first and last residue. D genes are given only for firm matches. A clone size is listed for some rows: how often the clone was seen (once, few, many), or a class if it is expanded.

TRBV28,TRBJ2-7,.,medium-sized,TGTGCCAGCAGTTTTAGGTTGGGGGGCCCGAGGGAGCAGTACTTC,CASSFRLGGPREQYF
TRBV29-1,TRBJ2-7,TRBD1,few,TGCAGCGCTTTAGGGACAGGGTCCTACGAGCAGTACTTC,CSALGTGSYEQYF
TRBV10-3,TRBJ2-7,TRBD1,few,TGTGCCACCGCGGACAGGGGGCAATACGAGCAGTACTTC,CATADRGQYEQYF
TRBV5-1,TRBJ2-5,.,few,TGCGCCAGCAGTGGGCAGGGCCTAACAGAGACCCAGTACTTC,CASSGQGLTETQYF
TRBV5-1,TRBJ1-5,.,.,TGCGCCAGCAGCTTACAGGGAATAGGGCAGCCCCAGCATTTT,CASSLQGIGQPQHF
TRBV27,TRBJ1-6,.,.,TGTGCCAGCAGGTCCAACCTTAATTCACCCCTCCACTTT,CASRSNLNSPLHF
TRBV20-1,TRBJ2-7,TRBD1,.,TGCAGTGCAGCCCGGGACAGCTACGAGCAGTACTTC,CSAARDSYEQYF
TRBV4-3,TRBJ1-2,TRBD1,.,TGCGCCAGCAGCCAAGAAGGACAGGGCCACTATGGCTACACCTTC,CASSQEGQGHYGYTF
TRBV7-2,TRBJ2-1,TRBD2,many,TGTGCCAGCAGCCTAGGACTAGCCAGCTCCTACAATGAGCAGTTCTTC,CASSLGLASSYNEQFF
TRBV7-2,TRBJ2-1,.,.,TGTGCCAGCAGCTTAAGCATTAGCGTCATCTACAATGAGCAGTTCTTC,CASSLSISVIYNEQFF
TRBV7-2,TRBJ2-1,TRBD2,few,TGTGCCAGCAGCTTCCTTAGCGGGGGCGTCGACAATGAGCAGTTCTTC,CASSFLSGGVDNEQFF
TRBV29-1,TRBJ2-2,TRBD2,.,TGCAGCGTTGAAGATCAAGGCGGGAGGGCTGGGGAGCTGTTTTTT,CSVEDQGGRAGELFF
TRBV27,TRBJ2-1,TRBD1,.,TGTGCCAGCAGCAGGGGGAACAATGAGCAGTTCTTC,CASSRGNNEQFF